This TCR beta chain was found in a study of T cells in narcolepsy. The CDR3 covers 17 residues. Trimming cost V 0 bases and J 0 bases; bases outside gene matches: 5. Germline loops: CDR1 LNHNV, CDR2 YYDKDF (reference sequence). This clone was seen just once. Its antigen is undetermined. The repertoire was sequenced with immunoSEQ multiplex PCR; TCRdb's copy has only in-frame clones and lacks some. The table has about 32,000 clones, roughly 80% seen once; the top ten hold 0.9% to 1.2%. Study-wide results and limits: Autoreactive clone sequences were missing from some blood memory CD4+ repertoires. Blood of same and different patients, but not healthy controls, reportedly held recurring autoreactive clonotypes. HCRT-specific and TRIB2-specific autoreactive clonotypes appeared among same-patient CSF and blood CD4+ clonotypes.

The sequence was collected from a human donor with narcolepsy. The sequenced material came from CD45RA- memory CD4+ T cells from PBMCs. The chain carries TRBV15 and TRBJ2-1; TRBD1 matches 7 bases. The CDR3 region is CATSREGRGSSYNEQFF. The CDR3 DNA is TGTGCCACCAGCAGAGAGGGCAGGGGGAGCTCCTACAATGAGCAGTTCTTC.